The 25 T cell receptor beta chains presented below share a single source sample, sequenced in a study of T cells in Graves' hyperthyroidism and ophthalmopathy (dated by TCRdb to about 2019). Library method: multiplex PCR. Sequencing was carried out with an Illumina HiSeq 2000. The TCR beta CDR3 regions were amplified from the RNA transcripts. The first round of RT-PCR for the TCR CDR3 was performed with the HTBI primer set and the Qiagen OneStep RT-PCR kit. The public reads were reprocessed in TCRdb via fastp at Q25 and MiXCR, keeping in-frame beta chains. Each CDR3 protein gets just one entry, which takes the most common genes and DNA from the rows behind it. A total of around 500,000 distinct CDR3 sequences appear in this sample, around a fifth of them only once. Of the sample, less than 65% falls within the top ten clones. Sample: blood. These receptors all come from a woman in her 70s with Graves' ophthalmopathy.

Concerning this clonotype itself: It may be a read error: a sequence one base away is much more abundant. The chain has TRBV2 and TRBJ1-2; D is undetermined. The CDR3 totals 15 residues. V was clipped by 6 bases and J by 4 bases, with 18 bases between them. Per the germline V gene, CDR1 is SNHLY and CDR2 is FYNNEI. The CDR3 spells CASRAIGLPSYGYTF. Here the CDR3 DNA reads TGTGCCAGCAGGGCTATTGGGTTGCCCTCCTATGGCTACACCTTC.

The rearrangement links TRBV5-1 to TRBJ2-1, with TRBD1 matching over 11 bases. The CDR3 sequence is 15 residues long. CDR1 is SGHRS and CDR2 is YFSETQ in the germline V gene. The ends lost 4 bases at V and 9 bases at J; junction bases unmatched: 9. The CDR3 nucleotides are TGCGCCAGCAGCCTCTCGGGACAGGGGGTGGGTGAGCAGTTCTTC. Translated, it gives CASSLSGQGVGEQFF.

This clonotype has just a few counts. V gene TRBV12-3 or TRBV12-4 combines with J gene TRBJ1-6, with D perhaps matching TRBD1 (6 bases). Trimming left V 3 bases short and J 7 bases short, with 13 bases between. The CDR3 runs to 15 residues. The CDR3 here is CASSFAGTTNSPLHF. CDR3 in DNA: TGTGCCAGCAGTTTCGCCGGGACAACGAATTCACCCCTCCACTTT.

This chain joins TRBV3-1 and TRBJ1-2; no reliable D call. V lost 1 base, J lost 3 bases, and 6 bases lay in between. CDR1 and CDR2 (germline): LGHDT, YNNKEL (reference sequence). This CDR3 region has 13 residues. The CDR3 here is CASSQAGYYGYTF. CDR3 sequence (DNA): TGTGCCAGCAGCCAAGCAGGCTACTATGGCTACACCTTC.

In this sample, this clonotype turned up a few times. The chain couples TRBV6-1 to TRBJ2-7; D not certain. V lost 7 bases, J lost 0 bases, and 7 bases lay in between. This CDR3 comprises 12 residues. Germline V gene sequence: CDR1 MNHNS, CDR2 SASEGT. The CDR3 loop reads CASNGNSYEQYF. CDR3 nucleotide sequence: TGTGCCAGCAATGGCAACTCCTACGAGCAGTACTTC.

The chain has TRBV20-1 and TRBJ2-3, with TRBD2 matching 7 bases. CDR3 size: 13 residues. The V and J ends lost 3 bases and 6 bases, in that order; junction bases with no gene match: 6. Germline CDR1 is DFQATT and CDR2 is SNEGSKA (reference sequence). CDR3 sequence reads: CSASRTSRDTQYF. CDR3 in DNA: TGCAGTGCTAGCCGGACTAGTCGTGATACGCAGTATTTT.

This clonotype was counted only a few times. The V and J genes are TRBV2 and TRBJ1-4; D gene uncertain. CDR3 length equals 14 residues. Deletions cut 8 bases from V and 5 bases from J, with 15 bases between. Looked up from germline, CDR1 is SNHLY and CDR2 is FYNNEI. The CDR3 here is CASQRLTRNEKLFF. CDR3 nucleotides: TGTGCCAGCCAACGATTGACTAGAAATGAAAAACTGTTTTTT.

This chain uses TRBV14 with TRBJ2-1; TRBD1 might be the D (7 bases). Deletions cut 2 bases from V and 6 bases from J, with 14 bases between. The CDR3 spans 15 residues. Germline CDR1 SGHDN, CDR2 FVKESK. The DNA of the CDR3 is TGTGCCAGCAGCCAACCAGGGGGGCAGCCCAATGAGCAGTTCTTC. This gives the protein CASSQPGGQPNEQFF.

This clonotype was recorded a few times. The rearrangement links TRBV6-5 to TRBJ1-1, with D unresolved. Germline-derived CDR1 and CDR2 are MNHEY and SVGAGI. The CDR3 contains 18 residues. V gave up 0 bases and J gave up 1 base, with 18 bases separating them. CDR3 loop: CASSYSSRFVQTNTEAFF. The CDR3 DNA reads TGTGCCAGCAGTTACTCCTCTCGATTTGTACAAACGAACACTGAAGCTTTCTTT.

This clonotype appeared many times. The rearrangement joins TRBV3-1 to TRBJ2-1, with TRBD2 matching over 8 bases. Germline trimming cut 7 bases from V and 0 bases from J; bases unmatched to any gene: 5. This CDR3 region has 15 residues. Germline V gene sequence: CDR1 LGHDT, CDR2 YNNKEL (reference sequence). CDR3 protein: CASTRREGSYNEQFF. CDR3 DNA: TGTGCCAGCACCCGACGGGAGGGCTCCTACAATGAGCAGTTCTTC.

This clonotype was picked up a small number of times. V and J are TRBV20-1 and TRBJ2-1, with TRBD2 matching over 7 bases. The CDR3 is made up of 13 amino acids. Per germline, CDR1 DFQATT and CDR2 SNEGSKA (reference sequence). In DNA form, the CDR3 reads TGCAGGCCGAGCGGGACCCATGTCAATGAGCAGTTCTTC. The encoded protein is CRPSGTHVNEQFF.

This clonotype was picked up many times. The chain couples TRBV3-1 to TRBJ2-1; D gene unclear. V was pared by 8 bases and J by 4 bases, with 12 bases between. The CDR3 loop spans 13 amino acids. Germline CDR1 is LGHDT and CDR2 is YNNKEL (reference sequence). The CDR3 bases are TGTGCCAGCCGGGCTATGGGGTACAATGAGCAGTTCTTC. This translates into CASRAMGYNEQFF.

This clonotype came up many times. The chain links TRBV2 to TRBJ2-7; the match to TRBD2 covers 12 bases. The germline V gene encodes CDR1 SNHLY and CDR2 FYNNEI. This CDR3 comprises 15 residues. V gave up 6 bases and J gave up 2 bases; unmatched junction bases: 5. Here the CDR3 reads CASRALAGGPYEQYF. The CDR3 nucleotides read TGTGCCAGCAGGGCACTAGCGGGAGGCCCCTACGAGCAGTACTTC.

This clonotype was counted ten times or more. The J gene is TRBJ2-3, the V gene TRBV5-8; a weak D match, TRBD2 (6 bases). Trimming left V 2 bases short and J 4 bases short, with 11 bases between. The CDR3 has 14 amino acids. Germline values: CDR1 SGHTS, CDR2 YDEGEE. CDR3 loop: CASSLPGVADTQYF. The CDR3 nucleotides are TGTGCCAGCAGCTTACCGGGAGTAGCAGATACGCAGTATTTT.

This clonotype was seen a handful of times. The J gene is TRBJ1-1, the V gene TRBV30; tentative D call: TRBD1 (5 bases). Trimming removed 3 bases at V and 5 bases at J, with 19 bases between. Germline loops: CDR1 GTSNPN, CDR2 SVGIG (reference sequence). The CDR3 is 15 amino acids. CDR3 in amino acids: CAWSQRTGGRTEAFF. The CDR3, as DNA: TGTGCCTGGAGCCAGCGCACGGGGGGTAGAACTGAAGCTTTCTTT. The full variable domain, rest sourced from reference TRBV30 and TRBJ1-1, is SQTIHQWPATLVQPVGSPLSLECTVEGTSNPNLYWYRQAAGRGLQLLFYSVGIGQISSEVPQNLSASRPQDRQFILSSKKLLLSDSGFYLCAWSQRTGGRTEAFFGQGTRLTVV.

The CDR3 protein is CASRESSPLHF. Here the CDR3 DNA reads TGTGCCAGCAGAGAGAGTTCACCCCTCCACTTT. The J gene is TRBJ1-6, the V gene TRBV11-2; D remains unclear. Looked up from germline, CDR1 is SGHAT and CDR2 is FQNNGV. CDR3 length equals 11 residues. Trimming stripped 6 bases from V and 9 bases from J, with 6 bases between.

The chain couples TRBV30 to TRBJ1-1, with D perhaps matching TRBD1 (6 bases). From germline, CDR1 is GTSNPN and CDR2 SVGIG (reference sequence). CDR3 length equals 12 residues. Trimming took off 0 bases at V and 12 bases at J, with 14 bases between the two ends. In nucleotides, the CDR3 is TGTGCCTGGAGTGTCGGGAACAGGGAATCTTTCTTT. It translates to CAWSVGNRESFF. Filled out from reference TRBV30 and TRBJ1-1, the complete variable domain reads SQTIHQWPATLVQPVGSPLSLECTVEGTSNPNLYWYRQAAGRGLQLLFYSVGIGQISSEVPQNLSASRPQDRQFILSSKKLLLSDSGFYLCAWSVGNRESFFGQGTRLTVV.

This clonotype has a single count. The chain joins TRBV19 to TRBJ2-7; the D gene is possibly TRBD1 (6 bases). CDR3 length: 15 residues. Germline CDR1 is LNHDA and CDR2 is SQIVND (reference sequence). Trimming shortened V by 3 bases and J by 0 bases, and 12 bases separated the two germline ends. DNA of the CDR3: TGTGCCAGTAGTATCCTTAGGGGGAGCTCCTACGAGCAGTACTTC. This sequence encodes CASSILRGSSYEQYF. Complete variable domain (other parts from reference TRBV19 and TRBJ2-7): DGGITQSPKYLFRKEGQNVTLSCEQNLNHDAMYWYRQDPGQGLRLIYYSQIVNDFQKGDIAEGYSVSREKKESFPLTVTSAQKNPTAFYLCASSILRGSSYEQYFGPGTRLTVT.

The chain couples TRBV18 to TRBJ1-1; D gene uncertain. CDR1 KGHSH and CDR2 LQKENI come from the germline V gene. This CDR3 is built from 15 residues. V was trimmed by 2 bases and J by 5 bases, leaving 15 bases between them. The CDR3 DNA follows: TGTGCCAGCTCACCAACCGGCGTCTCGGGTACTGAAGCTTTCTTT. Amino acid sequence: CASSPTGVSGTEAFF.

About this clonotype itself: At one boundary the junction diverges from the germline segment, which might be a read error. The chain recombines TRBV28 with TRBJ1-1; D gene uncertain. Germline V gives CDR1 MDHEN, CDR2 SYDVKM. The CDR3 has 14 amino acids. The CDR3 sequence: CANSFGPVNTEAFF. The CDR3 region has the DNA TGTGCCAACAGTTTCGGCCCCGTGAACACTGAAGCTTTCTTT.

V usage is TRBV19 and J usage is TRBJ2-2; weak D call: TRBD2 (6 bases). Trimming took off 9 bases at V and 4 bases at J, with 15 bases between the two ends. The CDR3 consists of 14 residues. Germline values: CDR1 LNHDA, CDR2 SQIVND (reference sequence). The CDR3 sequence: CASLGGVPTGELFF. The CDR3, as DNA: TGTGCCAGCTTAGGAGGGGTTCCCACCGGGGAGCTGTTTTTT. The full variable domain, with the rest looked up from reference TRBV19 and TRBJ2-2, is DGGITQSPKYLFRKEGQNVTLSCEQNLNHDAMYWYRQDPGQGLRLIYYSQIVNDFQKGDIAEGYSVSREKKESFPLTVTSAQKNPTAFYLCASLGGVPTGELFFGEGSRLTVL.

This clonotype has at least ten counts. The chain couples TRBV6-1 to TRBJ1-2; the D gene is possibly TRBD1 (6 bases). Trimming shortened V by 6 bases and J by 7 bases, and 15 bases separated the two germline ends. Germline V gene lookup returns CDR1 MNHNS and CDR2 SASEGT. The CDR3 contains 13 residues. CDR3 nucleotides: TGTGCCAGCAGAGGGGGAGAGGTCCGTGGCTACACCTTC. It codes for CASRGGEVRGYTF.

The rearrangement joins TRBV4-1 to TRBJ2-2; possibly TRBD2 for D (6 bases). The CDR3 loop spans 16 amino acids. Germline CDR1 MGHRA, CDR2 YSYEKL. Trimming removed 1 base from V and 6 bases from J, with 15 bases in between. DNA of the CDR3: TGCGCCAGCAGCCAAGGATTGGGGGGTAGGGCCGGGGAGCTGTTTTTT. Its translation is CASSQGLGGRAGELFF.

This clonotype was seen at least ten times. The chain uses TRBV7-9 and TRBJ2-1, with D uncertain. V lost 1 base to trimming and J lost 5 bases, with 6 bases between them. The CDR3 length is 13 residues. CDR1 and CDR2 (germline): SEHNR, FQNEAQ (reference sequence). DNA of the CDR3: TGTGCCAGCAGCTTAGGTCGGCACAATGAGCAGTTCTTC. Protein: CASSLGRHNEQFF.

This clonotype was seen repeatedly, ten times or more. The chain is built from TRBV28 and TRBJ1-2; TRBD1 might be the D (5 bases). The germline V gene has CDR1 MDHEN and CDR2 SYDVKM. The CDR3 has 13 amino acids. V lost 6 bases to trimming and J lost 10 bases, with 18 bases between them. The CDR3 region is CASRPRDHRSYTF. The CDR3 DNA follows: TGTGCCAGCAGGCCACGGGACCACCGTTCCTACACCTTC.